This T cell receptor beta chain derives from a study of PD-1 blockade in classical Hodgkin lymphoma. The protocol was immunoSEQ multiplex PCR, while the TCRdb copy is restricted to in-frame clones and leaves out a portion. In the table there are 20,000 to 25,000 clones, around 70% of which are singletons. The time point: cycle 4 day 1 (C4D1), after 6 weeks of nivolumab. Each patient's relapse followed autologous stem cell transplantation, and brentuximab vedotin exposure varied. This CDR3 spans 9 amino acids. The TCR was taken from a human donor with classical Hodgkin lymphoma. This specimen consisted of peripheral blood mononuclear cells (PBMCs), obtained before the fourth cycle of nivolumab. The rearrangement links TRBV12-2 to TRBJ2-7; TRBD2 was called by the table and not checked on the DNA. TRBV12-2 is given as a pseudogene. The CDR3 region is CASPGEQYF. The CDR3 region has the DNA TGTGCAAGTCCGGGAGAGCAGTACTTC.